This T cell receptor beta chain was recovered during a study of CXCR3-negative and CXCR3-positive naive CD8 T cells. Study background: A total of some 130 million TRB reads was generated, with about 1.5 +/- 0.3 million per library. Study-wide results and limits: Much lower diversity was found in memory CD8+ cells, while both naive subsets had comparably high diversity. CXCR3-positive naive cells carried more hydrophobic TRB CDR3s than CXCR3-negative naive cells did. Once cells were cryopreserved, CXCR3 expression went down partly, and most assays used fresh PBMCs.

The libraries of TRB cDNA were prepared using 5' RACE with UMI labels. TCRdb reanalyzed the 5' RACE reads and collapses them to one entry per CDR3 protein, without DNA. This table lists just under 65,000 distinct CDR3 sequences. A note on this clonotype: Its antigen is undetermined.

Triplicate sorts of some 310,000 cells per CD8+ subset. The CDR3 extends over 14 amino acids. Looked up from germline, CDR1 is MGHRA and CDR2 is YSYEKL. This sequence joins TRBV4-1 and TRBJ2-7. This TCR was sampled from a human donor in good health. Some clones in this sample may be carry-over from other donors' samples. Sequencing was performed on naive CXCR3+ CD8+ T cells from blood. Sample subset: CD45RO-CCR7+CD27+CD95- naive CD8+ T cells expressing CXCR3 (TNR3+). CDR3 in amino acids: CASSQDLVSYEQYF.